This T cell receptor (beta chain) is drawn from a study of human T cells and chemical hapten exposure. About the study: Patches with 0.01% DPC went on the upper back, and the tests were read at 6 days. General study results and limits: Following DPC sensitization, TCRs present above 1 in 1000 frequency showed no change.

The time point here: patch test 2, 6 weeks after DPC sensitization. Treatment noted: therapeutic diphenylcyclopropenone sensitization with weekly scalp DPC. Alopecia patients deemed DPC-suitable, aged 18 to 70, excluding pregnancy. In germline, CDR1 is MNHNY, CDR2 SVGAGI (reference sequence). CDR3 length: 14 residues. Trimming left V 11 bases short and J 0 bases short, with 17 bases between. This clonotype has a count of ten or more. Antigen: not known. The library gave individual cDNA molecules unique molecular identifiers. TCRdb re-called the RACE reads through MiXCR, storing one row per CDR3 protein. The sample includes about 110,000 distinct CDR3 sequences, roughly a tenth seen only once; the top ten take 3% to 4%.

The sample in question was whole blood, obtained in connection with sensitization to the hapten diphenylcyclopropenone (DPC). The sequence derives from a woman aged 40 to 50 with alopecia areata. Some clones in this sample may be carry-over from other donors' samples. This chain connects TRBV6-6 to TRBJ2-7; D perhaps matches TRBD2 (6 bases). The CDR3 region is CAAVRDGSSYEQYF. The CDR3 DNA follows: TGTGCCGCCGTCCGGGACGGGAGCTCCTACGAGCAGTACTTC.